This TCR beta chain was sequenced in a study of cytomegalovirus exposure and HLA in healthy donors. Study overall: Prior work identified around 110 million unique TCR beta sequences in 150 million to 200 million T cells. Points from the study as a whole: Previously analyzed data showed that most TCR beta V segments were productive at a frequency of about 90% or about 30%. Likely technical artifact: a cluster of highly shared sequence variants.

With V trimmed by 2 bases and J by 11 bases, 8 bases remained unmatched. Germline values: CDR1 SGHAT, CDR2 FQNNGV. The CDR3 totals 13 residues. On this clone: Its antigen is undetermined.

Nominal health characterized the donors when sampled, though unrecorded immune exposures were likely. Both 60 Vbeta primers and 13 Jbeta primers went into the PCR. Sequencing used immunoSEQ multiplex PCR; TCRdb keeps in-frame clones, though not all of them. The data hold around 150,000 clones, with around 79% observed a single time. This rearrangement joins TRBV11-2 to TRBJ2-5, with 7 bases matching TRBD2. The receptor was isolated from a man aged 35-49 years in good health and CMV-seronegative. Sequences were obtained from PBMCs. Written as DNA, the CDR3 is TGTGCCAGCAGCTTACGTCAGGGAGGGGAGCAGTACTTC. Amino acids: CASSLRQGGEQYF.